Listed below are T cell receptor beta chains from one sample, sequenced in a study of tumor-infiltrating lymphocytes in primary liver carcinoma. TCRdb reanalysed the multiplex PCR reads using MiXCR and keeps one entry per CDR3 protein. The sample lists about 96,000 distinct CDR3 sequences; around 68% were seen once. Sequencing used tumor-adjacent normal liver tissue. All receptors come from a man aged 40-49 years with primary liver carcinoma and hepatitis B virus infection. Both conserved end residues are part of each CDR3. The D gene is left open where the match is weak. The size of a clone is reported for some rows only, either as once, few or many, or as a class for expanded clones.

V gene: TRBV5-6
J gene: TRBJ2-2
clone size: many
D gene: NA
CDR3 protein: CASSLAQNTGELFF
CDR3 DNA: TGTGCCAGCAGCTTGGCCCAGAACACCGGGGAGCTGTTTTTT

V gene: TRBV29-1
J gene: TRBJ1-4
clone size: NA
D gene: NA
CDR3 protein: CSVGGVPIEKLFF
CDR3 DNA: TGCAGCGTTGGCGGCGTACCGATTGAAAAACTGTTTTTT

V gene: TRBV6-1
J gene: TRBJ2-1
clone size: NA
D gene: NA
CDR3 protein: CVGTVTPITGQFF
CDR3 DNA: TGTGTCGGCACCGTTACACCGATAACGGGGCAGTTCTTC

V gene: TRBV11-2
J gene: TRBJ2-5
clone size: NA
D gene: NA
CDR3 protein: CASSRRDSQETQNF
CDR3 DNA: TGTGCCAGCAGCCGGCGGGACTCACAAGAGACTCAGAACTTC

V gene: TRBV29-1
J gene: TRBJ1-2
clone size: NA
D gene: NA
CDR3 protein: CSVRIWEVGYTF
CDR3 DNA: TGCAGTGTTCGGATATGGGAGGTTGGCTACACCTTC

V gene: TRBV28
J gene: TRBJ1-5
clone size: few
D gene: NA
CDR3 protein: CASIRHGGNQPQHF
CDR3 DNA: TGTGCCAGCATTAGGCATGGGGGCAATCAGCCCCAGCATTTT

V gene: TRBV7-9
J gene: TRBJ1-5
clone size: few
D gene: NA
CDR3 protein: CASSEGDQPQHF
CDR3 DNA: TGTGCCAGCAGTGAAGGGGATCAGCCCCAGCATTTT

V gene: TRBV7-9
J gene: TRBJ2-7
clone size: many
D gene: TRBD2
CDR3 protein: CASSLAGRVAAEQYF
CDR3 DNA: TGTGCCAGCAGTCTAGCGGGTCGCGTCGCTGCCGAGCAGTACTTC

V gene: TRBV29-1
J gene: TRBJ2-1
clone size: many
D gene: TRBD1
CDR3 protein: CSAAGQGINEQFF
CDR3 DNA: TGCAGCGCAGCGGGACAGGGTATCAATGAGCAGTTCTTC

V gene: TRBV6-1
J gene: TRBJ2-1
clone size: many
D gene: NA
CDR3 protein: CASGATLTNNEQFF
CDR3 DNA: TGTGCCAGCGGCGCGACCCTAACTAACAATGAGCAGTTCTTC

V gene: TRBV30
J gene: TRBJ2-7
clone size: NA
D gene: TRBD2
CDR3 protein: CAWSSEGGTYEQYF
CDR3 DNA: TGTGCCTGGAGCTCGGAGGGAGGGACCTACGAGCAGTACTTC

V gene: TRBV11-2
J gene: TRBJ2-1
clone size: NA
D gene: TRBD2
CDR3 protein: CASSRGTSGSSYHEQFF
CDR3 DNA: TGTGCCAGCAGCAGGGGGACTAGCGGGAGCTCCTACCATGAGCAGTTCTTC

V gene: TRBV11-2
J gene: TRBJ2-1
clone size: NA
D gene: NA
CDR3 protein: CASSSTDEQFF
CDR3 DNA: TGTGCCAGCAGCTCAACGGATGAGCAGTTCTTC

V gene: TRBV11-2
J gene: TRBJ2-1
clone size: NA
D gene: NA
CDR3 protein: CACSLEVGAEHFF
CDR3 DNA: TGCGCCTGCAGCTTAGAGGTGGGAGCTGAGCATTTCTTC

V gene: TRBV4-2
J gene: TRBJ2-7
clone size: NA
D gene: NA
CDR3 protein: CASSQEGSIYEQYF
CDR3 DNA: TGTGCCAGCAGTCAAGAAGGGAGCATCTACGAGCAGTACTTC

V gene: TRBV7-9
J gene: TRBJ2-7
clone size: few
D gene: NA
CDR3 protein: CASSRNKAQQYF
CDR3 DNA: TGTGCCAGCAGCCGTAATAAGGCCCAACAGTACTTC

V gene: TRBV7-2
J gene: TRBJ1-2
clone size: NA
D gene: NA
CDR3 protein: CASSLVRDDGYTF
CDR3 DNA: TGCGCCAGCAGCTTAGTACGGGATGATGGCTACACCTTC

V gene: TRBV28
J gene: TRBJ2-3
clone size: NA
D gene: TRBD1
CDR3 protein: CASLPSGQAARGTSTDTQYF
CDR3 DNA: TGTGCCAGTCTTCCATCGGGACAGGCTGCCAGGGGAACTAGCACAGATACGCAGTATTTT

V gene: TRBV11-2
J gene: TRBJ1-2
clone size: NA
D gene: TRBD1
CDR3 protein: CASSRMTGVDGYTF
CDR3 DNA: TGTGCCAGCAGCCGAATGACAGGGGTGGATGGCTACACCTTC

V gene: TRBV6-1
J gene: TRBJ1-6
clone size: NA
D gene: NA
CDR3 protein: CASREAYKSPLHF
CDR3 DNA: TGTGCCAGTAGGGAGGCCTATAAATCACCCCTCCACTTT

V gene: TRBV19
J gene: TRBJ1-2
clone size: NA
D gene: NA
CDR3 protein: CASSLTEGANYGYTF
CDR3 DNA: TGTGCCAGTAGTTTGACAGAGGGAGCTAACTATGGCTACACCTTC

V gene: TRBV7-8
J gene: TRBJ1-2
clone size: many
D gene: NA
CDR3 protein: CASSEQGSYGYTF
CDR3 DNA: TGTGCCAGCAGCGAACAGGGATCTTATGGCTACACCTTC

V gene: TRBV11-2
J gene: TRBJ2-1
clone size: few
D gene: NA
CDR3 protein: CASSSRVDYNEQFF
CDR3 DNA: TGTGCCAGCAGCTCTAGGGTGGACTATAATGAGCAGTTCTTC

V gene: TRBV12-3/TRBV12-4
J gene: TRBJ2-7
clone size: NA
D gene: TRBD2
CDR3 protein: CASSPEAGLADHHEQYF
CDR3 DNA: TGTGCCAGCAGTCCCGAGGCGGGACTAGCCGATCACCACGAGCAGTACTTC

V gene: TRBV29-1
J gene: TRBJ2-7
clone size: many
D gene: TRBD1
CDR3 protein: CSAGAGTGDNEQYF
CDR3 DNA: TGCAGCGCTGGAGCCGGGACAGGGGACAACGAGCAGTACTTC

V gene: TRBV30
J gene: TRBJ2-5
clone size: NA
D gene: NA
CDR3 protein: CAWGGGGHETQYF
CDR3 DNA: TGTGCCTGGGGTGGGGGCGGGCACGAGACCCAGTACTTC

V gene: TRBV6-5
J gene: TRBJ1-4
clone size: NA
D gene: NA
CDR3 protein: CVSSYSPGRNEKLFF
CDR3 DNA: TGTGTCAGCAGTTACTCTCCCGGACGTAATGAAAAACTGTTTTTT

V gene: TRBV29-1
J gene: TRBJ2-1
clone size: once
D gene: TRBD2
CDR3 protein: CSVGDPAGGGNEQFF
CDR3 DNA: TGCAGCGTTGGAGATCCAGCGGGAGGCGGGAATGAGCAGTTCTTC

V gene: TRBV6-1
J gene: TRBJ2-2
clone size: few
D gene: TRBD1
CDR3 protein: CASSKGANTRELFF
CDR3 DNA: TGTGCCAGCAGTAAGGGGGCGAACACCAGGGAGCTGTTTTTT